Each of the 25 T cell receptor beta chains below was sequenced from the same sample in a study of naive and memory T cell subsets. Both TRBC1 and TRBC2 were covered by a beta constant-region primer of two equimolar oligonucleotides. The ligated cDNA underwent four PCR rounds using SP2 and nested alpha and beta constant-region primers. TCRdb processed the UMI-ligation and nested PCR reads anew with MiXCR; each CDR3 protein has one entry. Among about 120,000 distinct CDR3 sequences listed, approximately 37% were seen once. Input material: central memory CD4+ T cells from blood. These receptors all stem from a human donor in good health.

The gene calls are TRBV21-1 and TRBJ2-4; the DNA was not compared with TRBD1, the D call given in the table. TRBV21-1 corresponds to a pseudogene. The CDR3 runs 15 residues. The CDR3 nucleotides read TGTGCCAGCAGCGAAACAGGGAAGGGCAAAAACATTCAGTACTTC. The encoded protein is CASSETGKGKNIQYF.

This sequence joins TRBV10-3 and TRBJ1-1; no clear D gene. The germline V and J ends were trimmed by 4 bases and 3 bases, with 18 bases remaining between them. Germline V gene data show CDR1 as ENHRY and CDR2 as SYGVKD. The CDR3 length is 16 residues. CDR3: CAISAGKGSRDTEAFF. The CDR3, as DNA: TGTGCCATCAGTGCCGGAAAGGGAAGTAGGGACACTGAAGCTTTCTTT.

This clonotype has a handful of counts. The rearrangement links TRBV7-2 to TRBJ1-1, with D tentatively TRBD1 (5 bases). Trimming took 5 bases from V and 5 from J, leaving 15 bases between them. CDR3 length: 14 amino acids. Germline V gives CDR1 SGHTA, CDR2 FQGNSA. The CDR3 region has the DNA TGTGCCAGCAGCAGCCACCAGGGAGCTACTGAAGCTTTCTTT. Its translation: CASSSHQGATEAFF.

The rearrangement joins TRBV3-1 to TRBJ2-3; possibly TRBD1 or TRBD2 for D (5 bases each). Germline CDR1 and CDR2: LGHDT and YNNKEL (reference sequence). The CDR3 is 14 amino acids. V was shortened by 1 base and J by 8 bases, with 13 bases between the two germline ends. The DNA for the CDR3 is TGTGCCAGCAGCCAAGGAAGAGGGGTTTCTACGCAGTATTTT. It encodes CASSQGRGVSTQYF.

This clonotype has a single count. V usage is TRBV30 and J usage is TRBJ2-7; unclear D gene. The CDR3 covers 11 residues. The V and J ends lost 3 bases and 0 bases respectively, with 3 bases between them. Germline V gene sequence: CDR1 GTSNPN, CDR2 SVGIG (reference sequence). CDR3 protein: CAWRDSYEQYF. The DNA for the CDR3 is TGTGCCTGGAGGGACTCCTACGAGCAGTACTTC.

This clonotype appeared a few times. The rearrangement joins TRBV29-1 to TRBJ2-1; D could derive from TRBD1 or TRBD2 (5 bases each). Between the trimmed V and J ends, which lost 7 bases and 6 bases, there was a span of 13 bases. This CDR3 contains 12 residues. Looked up from germline, CDR1 is SQVTM and CDR2 is ANQGSEA. CDR3 protein: CSAWDGGNEQFF. As DNA, the CDR3 is TGCAGCGCGTGGGACGGAGGCAATGAGCAGTTCTTC.

This sequence joins TRBV3-1 and TRBJ2-2; D is possibly TRBD1 (5 bases). Germline V gives CDR1 LGHDT, CDR2 YNNKEL (reference sequence). The CDR3 has 15 residues. Trimming removed 4 bases at V and 6 bases at J, with 15 bases between. CDR3 coding DNA: TGTGCCAGCAGCCGGACGATAGGGGTCTCCGGGGAGCTGTTTTTT. Its protein product is CASSRTIGVSGELFF.

This clonotype was detected only once. The chain joins TRBV12-5 to TRBJ2-7; possible D gene TRBD2, 7 bases. This CDR3 is 23 amino acids long. Trimming took off 2 bases at V and 2 bases at J, with 37 bases between the two ends. Per germline, CDR1 LGHNT and CDR2 FRNRAP. CDR3 nucleotide sequence: TGTGCTAGTGGTTTGCCCCGGGGGCTAACGCGGGGGCGGCAGGCACTCAGTCCCTACGAGCAGTACTTC. It specifies CASGLPRGLTRGRQALSPYEQYF.

This chain's CDR3 is CASTSAGANYGYTF. In nucleotides, the CDR3 is TGTGCCAGCACCTCGGCAGGGGCTAACTATGGCTACACCTTC. The chain is built from TRBV28 and TRBJ1-2; maybe TRBD1 (6 bases). V dropped 7 bases and J dropped 0 bases, with 12 bases sitting between them. Germline V gives CDR1 MDHEN, CDR2 SYDVKM. The CDR3 runs 14 residues.

This clonotype appeared a few times. V is TRBV6-6 and J is TRBJ2-7; D may be TRBD1 (6 bases). This CDR3 spans 13 amino acids. Trimming removed 2 bases at V and 2 bases at J, with 7 bases between. Germline V gene lookup returns CDR1 MNHNY and CDR2 SVGAGI (reference sequence). CDR3 amino acids: CASSYGTTYEQYF. The CDR3, as DNA: TGTGCCAGCAGTTACGGGACAACCTACGAGCAGTACTTC.

This clonotype was recorded many times. The chain carries TRBV20-1 and TRBJ2-5; D gene uncertain. Germline CDR1 is DFQATT and CDR2 is SNEGSKA (reference sequence). The CDR3 contains 11 residues. Trimming removed 3 bases at V and 4 bases at J, with 6 bases between. CDR3 amino acids: CSASSRETQYF. The DNA for the CDR3 is TGCAGTGCTAGTTCGCGAGAGACCCAGTACTTC.

The chain employs TRBV27 and TRBJ1-5; no firm D call. The CDR3 is made up of 13 amino acids. The V and J ends lost 6 bases and 4 bases respectively, with 10 bases between them. The germline CDR1 and CDR2 sequences are MNHEY and SMNVEV (reference sequence). CDR3 sequence reads: CASSRRANQPQHF. The DNA for the CDR3 is TGTGCCAGCAGCCGCCGGGCGAATCAGCCCCAGCATTTT.

This chain uses TRBV7-9 with TRBJ2-4; 7 bases are a match to TRBD1. Trimming at V came to 5 bases and at J to 6 bases, leaving 10 bases not matched to a gene. CDR1 is SEHNR and CDR2 is FQNEAQ in the germline V gene (reference sequence). The CDR3 contains 15 residues. CDR3 DNA sequence: TGTGCCAGCAGCCCCCAATTAGGGGGCATAAACATTCAGTACTTC. Translated, it gives CASSPQLGGINIQYF.

CDR3 in amino acids: CASSPHPQGSQETQYF. As DNA, the CDR3 is TGTGCCAGCAGCCCACATCCACAGGGATCCCAAGAGACCCAGTACTTC. This chain uses TRBV3-1 with TRBJ2-5; TRBD1 might be the D (6 bases). This CDR3 spans 16 amino acids. Germline CDR1 reads LGHDT; CDR2 reads YNNKEL (reference sequence). V gave up 4 bases and J gave up 1 base, with 16 bases separating them.

V is TRBV27 and J is TRBJ2-1; D is perhaps TRBD2 (6 bases). The CDR3 runs to 17 residues. V was cut by 1 base and J by 0 bases, with 13 bases left in between. CDR1 is MNHEY and CDR2 is SMNVEV in the germline V gene (reference sequence). CDR3: CASSLFAGNPSYNEQFF. The CDR3 DNA reads TGTGCCAGCAGTTTATTCGCGGGAAACCCCTCCTACAATGAGCAGTTCTTC.

The CDR3 DNA follows: TGTGCCAGCTCACCACCGGGGACGGTGAACACTGAAGCTTTCTTT. This gives the protein CASSPPGTVNTEAFF. The rearrangement joins TRBV18 to TRBJ1-1; D may be TRBD1 (5 bases). Trimming shortened V by 0 bases and J by 0 bases, and 8 bases separated the two germline ends. The CDR3 is 15 amino acids. The germline gives CDR1 KGHSH, CDR2 LQKENI.

This clonotype was recorded a few times. The chain links TRBV5-1 to TRBJ2-5; D is unresolved. Between the trimmed V and J ends, which lost 7 bases and 5 bases, there was a span of 21 bases. Germline CDR1 is SGHRS and CDR2 is YFSETQ. This CDR3 comprises 15 residues. The CDR3 sequence: CASVPYPKMKETQYF. The CDR3 DNA reads as TGCGCCAGCGTTCCATACCCCAAGATGAAGGAGACCCAGTACTTC. The whole variable domain, remainder taken from reference TRBV5-1 and TRBJ2-5, is KAGVTQTPRYLIKTRGQQVTLSCSPISGHRSVSWYQQTPGQGLQFLFEYFSETQRNKGNFPGRFSGRQFSNSRSEMNVSTLELGDSALYLCASVPYPKMKETQYFGPGTRLLVL.

This clonotype turned up a few times. This chain links TRBV20-1 with TRBJ2-1; D gene ambiguous. The CDR3 runs 15 residues. V gave up 1 base and J gave up 1 base, with 11 bases separating them. Per germline, CDR1 DFQATT and CDR2 SNEGSKA (reference sequence). The CDR3: CSARVGSGSYNEQFF. The CDR3, as DNA: TGCAGTGCTAGAGTTGGTTCAGGATCCTACAATGAGCAGTTCTTC.

This clonotype was counted once. J is TRBJ2-3 and V is TRBV5-4; 9 nucleotides line up with TRBD2. CDR3 size: 18 residues. The V gene end was trimmed by 0 bases and the J gene end by 0 bases; junction bases not matched to a gene: 8. Per germline, CDR1 SGHNT and CDR2 YYREEE (reference sequence). This CDR3 reads CASSLVDSGSVSTDTQYF. The CDR3 DNA reads TGTGCCAGCAGCTTGGTTGATAGCGGGAGTGTCAGCACAGATACGCAGTATTTT.

J is TRBJ2-1 and V is TRBV28, with TRBD1 matching over 7 bases. This CDR3 has 13 residues. The germline CDR1 and CDR2 sequences are MDHEN and SYDVKM. J was trimmed by 4 bases and V by 6 bases; bases with no gene match: 3. CDR3 residues: CASRGQNYNEQFF. The CDR3 nucleotides read TGTGCCAGCAGGGGACAGAATTACAATGAGCAGTTCTTC.

J is TRBJ1-2 and V is TRBV5-4, with 9 bases identical to TRBD1. The CDR3 has 15 amino acids. In germline, CDR1 is SGHNT, CDR2 YYREEE (reference sequence). Losses at the gene ends were 4 bases for V and 4 bases for J; bases not matched to a gene: 8. CDR3 nucleotide sequence: TGTGCCAGCAGCCCCGACAGGGGGAAATCCTATGGCTACACCTTC. It codes for CASSPDRGKSYGYTF.

The chain uses TRBV15 and TRBJ1-1; no firm D call. Trimming stripped 4 bases from V and 0 bases from J, with 6 bases between. The CDR3 consists of 13 residues. In germline, CDR1 is LNHNV, CDR2 YYDKDF (reference sequence). CDR3 nucleotide sequence: TGTGCCACCAGCAAGCAGGTGAACACTGAAGCTTTCTTT. Encoded protein: CATSKQVNTEAFF.

The chain has TRBV28 and TRBJ1-5, with 9 bases aligning to TRBD1. Germline V gene lookup returns CDR1 MDHEN and CDR2 SYDVKM. The CDR3 consists of 16 residues. With V trimmed by 6 bases and J by 4 bases, 10 bases remained unmatched. This chain's CDR3 is CASSPGTGSFNQPQHF. CDR3 nucleotide sequence: TGTGCCAGCAGCCCTGGGACAGGGAGTTTTAATCAGCCCCAGCATTTT. The whole variable domain, remainder taken from reference TRBV28 and TRBJ1-5, is DVKVTQSSRYLVKRTGEKVFLECVQDMDHENMFWYRQDPGLGLRLIYFSYDVKMKEKGDIPEGYSVSREKKERFSLILESASTNQTSMYLCASSPGTGSFNQPQHFGDGTRLSIL.

This clonotype was seen a few times. CDR3 DNA: TGCAGTGCTAGGACAGTTAGCTCCTACGAGCAGTACTTC. Its translation: CSARTVSSYEQYF. The chain joins TRBV20-1 to TRBJ2-7; TRBD1 is a possible D gene (5 bases). The CDR3 runs to 13 residues. The V end lost 3 bases, the J end lost 0 bases, and 9 bases lay between the germline ends. The germline V gene has CDR1 DFQATT and CDR2 SNEGSKA (reference sequence).

This clonotype was detected only a few times. This chain connects TRBV28 to TRBJ1-6; 7 positions agree with TRBD1. V shed 7 bases and J 9 bases; nucleotides not matched to a gene: 6. Germline V gene lookup returns CDR1 MDHEN and CDR2 SYDVKM. The CDR3 is made up of 13 amino acids. In nucleotides, the CDR3 is TGTGCCAGCAACAGGGGACGTTTTTCACCCCTCCACTTT. Protein product: CASNRGRFSPLHF.